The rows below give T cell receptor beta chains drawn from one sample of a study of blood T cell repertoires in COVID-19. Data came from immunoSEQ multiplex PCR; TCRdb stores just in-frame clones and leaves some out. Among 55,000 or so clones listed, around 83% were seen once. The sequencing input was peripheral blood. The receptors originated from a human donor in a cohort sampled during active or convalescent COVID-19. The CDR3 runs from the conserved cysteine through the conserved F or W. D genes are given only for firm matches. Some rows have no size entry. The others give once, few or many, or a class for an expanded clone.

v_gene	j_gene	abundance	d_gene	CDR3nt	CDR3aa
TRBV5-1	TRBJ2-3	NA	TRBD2	TGCGCCAGCAGCTTGGTTAGCGGGGGGGGCACAGATACGCAGTATTTT	CASSLVSGGGTDTQYF
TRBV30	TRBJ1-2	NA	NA	TGTGCCTGGAGTGTGCAGGACTATGGCTACACCTTC	CAWSVQDYGYTF
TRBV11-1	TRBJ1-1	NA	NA	TGTGCCAGCAGCTGGGGACAGAACACTGAAGCTTTCTTT	CASSWGQNTEAFF
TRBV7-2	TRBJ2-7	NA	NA	TGTGCCAGCAGCTTAGGGGGTACAGGGACCGAGCAGTACTTC	CASSLGGTGTEQYF
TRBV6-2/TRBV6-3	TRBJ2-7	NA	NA	TGTGCCAGCAGTTACGACACCGGGGTCGGCTACGAGCAGTACTTC	CASSYDTGVGYEQYF
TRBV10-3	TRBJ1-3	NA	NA	TGTGCCATCAGCACAGGGACGGAAAACACCATATATTTT	CAISTGTENTIYF
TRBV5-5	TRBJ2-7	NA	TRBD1	TGTGCCAGCAGCCAAGGGGACAGGCGCTACGAGCAGTACTTC	CASSQGDRRYEQYF
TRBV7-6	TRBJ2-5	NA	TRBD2	TGTGCCAGCACCCAACTAGCGGGGCTCCAAGAGACCCAGTACTTC	CASTQLAGLQETQYF
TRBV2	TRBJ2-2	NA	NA	TGTGCCAGCAGTGGGTTGCGGGGGAACACCGGGGAGCTGTTTTTT	CASSGLRGNTGELFF
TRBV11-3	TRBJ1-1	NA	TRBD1	TGTGCCAGCAGCCCCGGGACAGGAGTATATGAAGCTTTCTTT	CASSPGTGVYEAFF
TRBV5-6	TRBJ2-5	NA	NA	TGTGCCAGCAGCTTGTTCCCCGGACAAACTCAAGAGACCCAGTACTTC	CASSLFPGQTQETQYF
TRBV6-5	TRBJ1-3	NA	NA	TGTGCCAGCAGGGGCACTGGAAACACCATATATTTT	CASRGTGNTIYF
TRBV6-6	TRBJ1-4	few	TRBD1	TGTGCCAGCAGTCCCGACAGGGCGGGGGAAAAACTGTTTTTT	CASSPDRAGEKLFF
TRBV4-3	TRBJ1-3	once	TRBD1	TGCGCCAGCAGCCAAGGGGACAGGGACTCTGGAAACACCATATATTTT	CASSQGDRDSGNTIYF
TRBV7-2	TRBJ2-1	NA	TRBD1	TGTGCCAGCAGCTTCCCCGGGACAGGGGCCTACAATGAGCAGTTCTTC	CASSFPGTGAYNEQFF
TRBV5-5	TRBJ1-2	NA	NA	TGTGCCAGCAGCCCCGACGGAACCCCTAATTTGGGCGGCTACACCTTC	CASSPDGTPNLGGYTF
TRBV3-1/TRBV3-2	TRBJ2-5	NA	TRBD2	TGTGCCAGCAGCCAGGCGAGACTAGCCCTAGAGACCCAGTACTTC	CASSQARLALETQYF
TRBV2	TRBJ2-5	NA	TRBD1	TGTGCCAGCAGCCGGACAGGGCAGCAAGAGACCCAGTACTTC	CASSRTGQQETQYF
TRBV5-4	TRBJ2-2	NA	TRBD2	TGTGCCAGCAGCGGCGGGACTAGCGGGGTCGGTAGCACCGGGGAGCTGTTTTTT	CASSGGTSGVGSTGELFF
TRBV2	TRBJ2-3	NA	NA	TGTGCCATCGGGGGGCACACAGATACGCAGTATTTT	CAIGGHTDTQYF
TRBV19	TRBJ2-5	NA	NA	TGTGCCAGTAGTATTCCACAGATGCCCCAGTACTTC	CASSIPQMPQYF
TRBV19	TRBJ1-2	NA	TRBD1	TGTGCCAGTAGTATAGGGCAGGGGGACTACTATGGCTACACCTTC	CASSIGQGDYYGYTF
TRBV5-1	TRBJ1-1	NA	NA	TGCGCCAGCAGCTTGGCGGGGATGAACACTGAAGCTTTCTTT	CASSLAGMNTEAFF
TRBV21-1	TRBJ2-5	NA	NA	TGTGCCAGCACGCCCCGATCGCGGGACAGGGAGACCCAGTACTTC	CASTPRSRDRETQYF
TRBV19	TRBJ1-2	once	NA	TGTGCCAGTAGTATCGCGGGGATCAATGGCTACACCTTC	CASSIAGINGYTF